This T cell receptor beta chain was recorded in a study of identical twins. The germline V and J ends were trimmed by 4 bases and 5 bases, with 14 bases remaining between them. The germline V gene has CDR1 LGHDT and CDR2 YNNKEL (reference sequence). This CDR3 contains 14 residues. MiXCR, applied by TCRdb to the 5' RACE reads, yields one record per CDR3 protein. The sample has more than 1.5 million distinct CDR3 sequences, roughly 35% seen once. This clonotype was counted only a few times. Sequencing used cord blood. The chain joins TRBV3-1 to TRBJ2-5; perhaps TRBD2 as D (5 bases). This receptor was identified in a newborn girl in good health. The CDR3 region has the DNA TGTGCCAGCAGCCCTCGGGAAACAAGTGAGACCCAGTACTTC. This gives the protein CASSPRETSETQYF.